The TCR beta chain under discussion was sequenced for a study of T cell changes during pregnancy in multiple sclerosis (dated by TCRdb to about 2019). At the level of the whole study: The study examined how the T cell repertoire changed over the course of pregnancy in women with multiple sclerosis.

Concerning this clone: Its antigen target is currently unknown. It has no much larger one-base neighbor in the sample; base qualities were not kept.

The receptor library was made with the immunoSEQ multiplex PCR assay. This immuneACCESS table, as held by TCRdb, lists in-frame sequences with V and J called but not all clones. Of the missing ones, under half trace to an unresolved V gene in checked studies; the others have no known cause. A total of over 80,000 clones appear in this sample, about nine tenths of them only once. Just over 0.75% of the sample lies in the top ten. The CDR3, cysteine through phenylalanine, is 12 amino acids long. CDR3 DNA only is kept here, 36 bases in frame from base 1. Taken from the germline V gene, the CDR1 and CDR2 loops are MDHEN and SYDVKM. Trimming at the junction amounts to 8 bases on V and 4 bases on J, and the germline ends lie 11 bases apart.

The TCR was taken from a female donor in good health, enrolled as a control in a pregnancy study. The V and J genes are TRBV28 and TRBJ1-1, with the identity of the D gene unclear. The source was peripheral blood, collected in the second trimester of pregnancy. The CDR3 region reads CASSRRGTEAFF. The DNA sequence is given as TGTGCCAGCTCCCGCCGGGGCACTGAAGCTTTCTTT.